These 7 T cell receptor beta chains were all obtained from the same sample, sequenced in a study of regulatory T cells in long-lasting Graves disease. The time point denotes: newly diagnosed GD, antithyroid drugs for less than 3 months. RNA isolated from PBMCs was used to make the TCR library. Building the TCR beta libraries relied on iRepertoire HTBI primers, and CDR3 regions underwent Arm-PCR. TCRdb passed the multiplex PCR reads through MiXCR, listing each CDR3 protein once. The table has 350,000 to 450,000 distinct CDR3 sequences, 14% to 15% seen once. Separately, the same data were catalogued under a study of T cells in Graves' hyperthyroidism and ophthalmopathy.

Material: peripheral blood mononuclear cells (PBMCs), obtained at new diagnosis, from a patient treated with antithyroid drugs. The source of these receptors is a woman aged 25 to 39 with Graves disease.

The table lists this clonotype with many counts. The rearrangement uses TRBV12-5 and TRBJ2-7, with D perhaps matching TRBD1 (6 bases). The CDR3 has 22 amino acids. The V end lost 1 base, the J end lost 2 bases, and 33 bases lay between the germline ends. The germline gives CDR1 LGHNT, CDR2 FRNRAP. The CDR3 here is CASGLAPKFDDIRKDSAYEQYF. The CDR3 bases are TGTGCTAGTGGTTTGGCCCCCAAATTCGACGATATCCGGAAGGACAGTGCCTACGAGCAGTACTTC.

Ten or more counts support this clonotype. V and J are TRBV11-2 and TRBJ2-1; 10 bases map to TRBD2. CDR1 is SGHAT, CDR2 FQNNGV, per germline. Germline trimming cut 5 bases from V and 8 bases from J; bases unmatched to any gene: 9. The length of the CDR3 is 15 residues. The CDR3 nucleotides read TGTGCCAGCAGCCCCCCTAGCGGGAGTTTATATGAGCAGTTCTTC. It encodes CASSPPSGSLYEQFF.

A few counts support this clonotype. The rearrangement joins TRBV7-2 to TRBJ2-2; the D gene is possibly TRBD2 (5 bases). This CDR3 region has 15 residues. Trimming stripped 5 bases from V and 5 bases from J, with 15 bases between. Germline CDR1 is SGHTA and CDR2 is FQGNSA. CDR3 sequence (DNA): TGTGCCAGCAGCCTGGCGAGGGCCCAGACCGGGGAGCTGTTTTTT. Amino acids: CASSLARAQTGELFF.

This rearrangement joins TRBV5-1 to TRBJ1-2, with D tentatively TRBD1 (5 bases). Germline V gene data show CDR1 as SGHRS and CDR2 as YFSETQ. V gave up 2 bases and J gave up 8 bases, with 16 bases separating them. This CDR3 has 14 amino acids. The CDR3 coding sequence is TGCGCCAGCAGCTTTTCGACGGGGGTCGGGGGCTACACCTTC. Translated: CASSFSTGVGGYTF.

The genes are TRBV4-1 and TRBJ2-3; the match to TRBD2 covers 13 bases. V trimming: 1 base; J trimming: 5 bases; junction bases outside the gene matches: 12. There are 19 residues in the CDR3. CDR1 is MGHRA and CDR2 is YSYEKL in the germline V gene. The CDR3 loop is CASSQGGRLAGGVEDTQYF. CDR3 DNA sequence: TGCGCCAGCAGCCAAGGAGGCCGACTAGCGGGAGGAGTCGAAGATACGCAGTATTTT.

This clonotype turned up a few times. The rearrangement uses TRBV11-3 and TRBJ1-6; TRBD1 agrees at 8 bases. The CDR3 has 14 residues. Germline CDR1 is SGHNT and CDR2 is YENEEA. Trimming removed 5 bases from V and 8 bases from J; junction bases left unmatched: 5. The CDR3 loop is CASSRTGKDSPLHF. In nucleotides, the CDR3 is TGTGCCAGCAGCCGGACAGGGAAGGATTCACCCCTCCACTTT.

At least ten counts were recorded for this clonotype. The V call is TRBV11-3, the J call TRBJ2-2; 14 bases match TRBD2. The CDR3 runs 15 residues. The germline V gene has CDR1 SGHNT and CDR2 YENEEA. V was clipped by 5 bases and J by 9 bases; unmatched bases: 5. The CDR3 sequence: CASSPGTSGSRELFF. CDR3 DNA: TGTGCCAGCAGCCCCGGGACTAGCGGGAGCCGGGAGCTGTTTTTT.